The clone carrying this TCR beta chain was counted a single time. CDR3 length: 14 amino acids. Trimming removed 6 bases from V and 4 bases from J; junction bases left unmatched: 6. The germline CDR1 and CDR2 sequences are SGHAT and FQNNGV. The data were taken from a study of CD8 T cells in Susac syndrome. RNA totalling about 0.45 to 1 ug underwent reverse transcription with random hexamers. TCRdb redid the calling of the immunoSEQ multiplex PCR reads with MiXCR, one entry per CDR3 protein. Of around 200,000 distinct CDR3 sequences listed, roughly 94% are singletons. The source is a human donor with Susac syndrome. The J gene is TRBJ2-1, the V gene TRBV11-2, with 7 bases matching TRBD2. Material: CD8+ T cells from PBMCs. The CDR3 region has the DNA TGTGCCAGCAGGGGGCTAGCGGCATACAATGAGCAGTTCTTC. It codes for CASRGLAAYNEQFF.